The sequence of this TCR beta chain was determined in a study of CXCR3-negative and CXCR3-positive naive CD8 T cells (dated by TCRdb to the late 2010s). Background on the whole study: In total, about 135 million TRB reads were obtained, corresponding to roughly 1.5 +/- 0.3 million reads per library. Naive subsets from roughly 5 donors and memory cells from 3 donors were included in the TRBV-TRBJ cluster analysis. Diversity and physicochemical repertoire analyses were performed on 11 donors pooled from two independent experiments.

Each CD8+ T cell subset was flow-sorted in triplicate, and some 300,000 cells per subset were placed directly into RLT lysis buffer. To keep memory contaminants out, a stringent definition of naive CD8+ T cells was applied: CD45RO-CCR7+CD27+CD95-. Using standard density gradient centrifugation, peripheral blood mononuclear cells were isolated from buffy coats. A FACSAria III was used to flow-sort naive CD8+ T cells into CXCR3-negative and CXCR3-positive populations. Total RNA was extracted from sorted cells with an RNeasy Mini Kit. For this clonotype: Its cognate antigen has yet to be identified.

The CDR3 numbers 15 residues from cysteine through phenylalanine. DNA was not recorded. From a lookup of the germline V gene (reference sequence), CDR1 and CDR2 are LNHDA and SQIVND. Sequenced using a NextSeq 550. The Human TCR Profiling Kit (MiLaboratory) was used to make UMI-labeled 5' RACE TRB cDNA libraries. cDNA synthesis used the entire amount of extracted RNA, and PCR amplification then used the entire amount of cDNA produced. The libraries were made side by side, with each library going through the same number of PCR cycles. In the source study's methods: About 50,000 +/- 10,000 unique UMI-labeled TRB cDNA molecules per library were extracted with MIGEC and MiXCR, with at least two reads per UMI required. On average, each library contained roughly 40,000 +/- 10,000 functional in-frame TRB CDR3 nucleotide clonotypes without stop codons. After downsampling to 5000 UMI-labeled TRB molecules per sample, diversity metrics, including normalized Shannon-Wiener and Chao1, were computed in VDJtools. VDJtools computed clonotype-size-weighted physicochemical properties of the central five CDR3 residues: interaction energy, strength, volume and Kidera factor 4. TCRdb reprocessed the public reads and reports one entry per CDR3 protein sequence, without DNA. These V and J calls derive from TCRdb rather than the authors' analysis. The sample table gives about 82,000 distinct CDR3 sequences. The top ten constitute 0.95% to 1.4% of the sample.

General study outcomes and caveats: TRBV-TRBJ usage was similar between naive CXCR3-negative and CXCR3-positive cells from the same donor, while memory cells showed distinct patterns. Compared with CXCR3-negative naive cells, CXCR3-positive naive cells had TRB CDR3s with higher hydrophobicity (lower Kidera factor 4), lower energy, and higher strength and volume indices. Repertoire diversity was comparably high in both naive subsets but much lower in memory CD8+ T cells. Freshly isolated PBMCs were used for most assays because CXCR3 expression went down partially after cryopreservation. Because surface CD5, which is linked to self-reactivity in mice, was comparable between the naive subsets, TCR interaction strength was also inferred from the physicochemical properties of TRB CDR3s.

This receptor was obtained from a human donor in good health. Some clones in this sample may be carry-over from other donors' samples. The V and J segments used are TRBV19 and TRBJ1-5; the TRBD1 assignment by TCRdb is unverifiable without DNA. The specimen sequenced was naive CXCR3- CD8+ T cells from blood. This specimen's cell subset or site label, per the study, means: CD45RO-CCR7+CD27+CD95- naive CD8+ T cells lacking CXCR3 (TNR3-). The CDR3 has the sequence CASSVDRVSNQPQHF.